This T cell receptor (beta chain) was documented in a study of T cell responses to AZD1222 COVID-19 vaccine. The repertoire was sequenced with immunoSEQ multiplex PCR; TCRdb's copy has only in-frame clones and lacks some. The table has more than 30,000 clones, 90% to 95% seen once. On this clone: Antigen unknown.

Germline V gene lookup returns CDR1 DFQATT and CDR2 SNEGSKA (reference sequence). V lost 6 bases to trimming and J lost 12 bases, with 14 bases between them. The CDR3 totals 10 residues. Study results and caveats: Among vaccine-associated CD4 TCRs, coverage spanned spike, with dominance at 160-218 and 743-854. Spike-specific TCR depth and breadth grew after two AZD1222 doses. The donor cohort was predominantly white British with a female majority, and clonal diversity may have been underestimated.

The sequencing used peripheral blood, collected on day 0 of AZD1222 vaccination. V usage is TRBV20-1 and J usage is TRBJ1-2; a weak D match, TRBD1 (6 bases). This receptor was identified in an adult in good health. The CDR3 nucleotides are TGCAGTGCGCCGCGGGGGGGCCACACCTTC. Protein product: CSAPRGGHTF.